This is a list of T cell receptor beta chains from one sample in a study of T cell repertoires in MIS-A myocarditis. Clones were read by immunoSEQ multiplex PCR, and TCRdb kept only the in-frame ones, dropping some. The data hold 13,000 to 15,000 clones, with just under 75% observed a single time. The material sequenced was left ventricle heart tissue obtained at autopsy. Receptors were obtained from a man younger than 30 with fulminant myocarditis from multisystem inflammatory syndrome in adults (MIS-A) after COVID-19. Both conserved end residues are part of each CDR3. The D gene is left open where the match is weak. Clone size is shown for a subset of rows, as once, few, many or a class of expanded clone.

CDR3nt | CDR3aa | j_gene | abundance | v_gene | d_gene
TGTGCCAGCAGTTTTCACGGGACAGCCTATAGCAATCAGCCCCAGCATTTT | CASSFHGTAYSNQPQHF | TRBJ1-5 | . | TRBV28 | TRBD1
TGTGCCAGCAGCTTATATGGCAGAGGGGATACGCAGTATTTT | CASSLYGRGDTQYF | TRBJ2-3 | . | TRBV7-3 | .
TGTGCCAGCAGCCACAGGACAGGGAACTCACCCCTCCACTTT | CASSHRTGNSPLHF | TRBJ1-6 | . | TRBV3-1/TRBV3-2 | TRBD1
TGTGCCAGCAGCTTAAGAGGGGTCTCTACCTACGAGCAGTACTTC | CASSLRGVSTYEQYF | TRBJ2-7 | . | TRBV3-1/TRBV3-2 | .
TGTGCCAGTAGTCTGCGACTAGCGGGGGGCCGTAGGGGGACCGGGGAGCTGTTTTTT | CASSLRLAGGRRGTGELFF | TRBJ2-2 | . | TRBV19 | TRBD2
TGTGCCAGCAGTACAATGAGGGGTTGGAGTGAAGCTTTCTTT | CASSTMRGWSEAFF | TRBJ1-1 | . | TRBV27 | .
TGTGCCAGCAGCTTATACGGGGGGAACGAGCAGTACTTC | CASSLYGGNEQYF | TRBJ2-7 | . | TRBV7-2 | TRBD2
TGTGCCAGCAGCGTAGGACCTTATTCGAACACCGGGGAGCTGTTTTTT | CASSVGPYSNTGELFF | TRBJ2-2 | few | TRBV9 | .
TGTGCCAGCAGTGAAGGCGCAGGATCCCACGAGCAGTACTTC | CASSEGAGSHEQYF | TRBJ2-7 | . | TRBV2 | .
TGTGCCAGCAGCACGGACAGGGTTCAAACTGGTCAGCCCCAGCATTTT | CASSTDRVQTGQPQHF | TRBJ1-5 | . | TRBV7-2 | TRBD1
TGTGCCAGCAGCTTCTGGGGGCGGGGCACAGATACGCAGTATTTT | CASSFWGRGTDTQYF | TRBJ2-3 | few | TRBV11-2 | .